This is a list of T cell receptor beta chains from one sample in a study of blood T cell repertoires in COVID-19. Generated by immunoSEQ multiplex PCR, the TCRdb table keeps only in-frame clones and is missing some. The sample lists more than 200,000 clones, 75% to 90% occurring once. The sequencing input was peripheral blood. These receptors all stem from a man aged 25 to 40 with active or convalescent COVID-19. Both conserved end residues are part of each CDR3. Each record gives: V gene, clone size, J gene, D gene, CDR3 protein, CDR3 DNA. A D gene is named only where the DNA matches it firmly. Size is stated for part of the rows, as once, few or many counts, or as a class when the clone is expanded.

v_gene: TRBV4-3; abundance: -; j_gene: TRBJ1-2; d_gene: TRBD1; CDR3aa: CASSLLNRGPGYGYTF; CDR3nt: TGCGCCAGCAGCCTCCTGAACAGGGGGCCAGGCTATGGCTACACCTTC
v_gene: TRBV13; abundance: once; j_gene: TRBJ2-7; d_gene: -; CDR3aa: CASSLMSYEQYF; CDR3nt: TGTGCCAGCAGCCTAATGAGCTACGAGCAGTACTTC
v_gene: TRBV19; abundance: -; j_gene: TRBJ1-1; d_gene: -; CDR3aa: CASSAGILNTEAFF; CDR3nt: TGTGCCAGTAGTGCGGGGATTCTGAACACTGAAGCTTTCTTT
v_gene: TRBV6-5; abundance: -; j_gene: TRBJ1-5; d_gene: -; CDR3aa: CASSFYQGHSNQPQHF; CDR3nt: TGTGCCAGCAGTTTCTATCAGGGTCATAGCAATCAGCCCCAGCATTTT
v_gene: TRBV4-3; abundance: once; j_gene: TRBJ2-1; d_gene: -; CDR3aa: CASSQLFGTAYNEQFF; CDR3nt: TGCGCCAGCAGCCAATTGTTCGGAACAGCTTACAATGAGCAGTTCTTC
v_gene: TRBV5-5; abundance: -; j_gene: TRBJ2-2; d_gene: TRBD1; CDR3aa: CASSNGQGASTGELFF; CDR3nt: TGTGCCAGCAGTAATGGACAGGGGGCGAGCACCGGGGAGCTGTTTTTT
v_gene: TRBV6-5; abundance: -; j_gene: TRBJ1-5; d_gene: -; CDR3aa: CASRQGAKPQHF; CDR3nt: TGTGCCAGCAGACAGGGTGCGAAGCCCCAGCATTTT
v_gene: TRBV4-1; abundance: -; j_gene: TRBJ2-1; d_gene: -; CDR3aa: CASRSGDPSKNEQFF; CDR3nt: TGCGCCAGCCGTTCGGGGGACCCCAGTAAGAATGAGCAGTTCTTC
v_gene: TRBV5-4; abundance: -; j_gene: TRBJ1-3; d_gene: TRBD1; CDR3aa: CASTKDRAGNTIYF; CDR3nt: TGTGCCAGCACCAAGGACAGGGCTGGAAACACCATATATTTT
v_gene: TRBV4-1; abundance: -; j_gene: TRBJ2-7; d_gene: -; CDR3aa: CASSAGADNYEQYF; CDR3nt: TGCGCCAGCAGCGCCGGCGCCGACAACTACGAGCAGTACTTC
v_gene: TRBV2; abundance: -; j_gene: TRBJ1-6; d_gene: -; CDR3aa: CASSEARSSPLHF; CDR3nt: TGTGCCAGCAGTGAAGCGAGGAGTTCACCCCTCCACTTT
v_gene: TRBV14; abundance: medium-sized; j_gene: TRBJ2-1; d_gene: -; CDR3aa: CASSQDPSDSYNEQFF; CDR3nt: TGTGCCAGCAGCCAAGATCCCTCGGACAGCTACAATGAGCAGTTCTTC
v_gene: TRBV6-5; abundance: -; j_gene: TRBJ2-1; d_gene: TRBD2; CDR3aa: CASSSGAVSYNEQFF; CDR3nt: TGTGCCAGCAGTAGCGGGGCCGTCTCCTACAATGAGCAGTTCTTC
v_gene: TRBV19; abundance: -; j_gene: TRBJ2-1; d_gene: -; CDR3aa: CASSISVGALWEQFF; CDR3nt: TGTGCCAGTAGTATAAGCGTAGGGGCCCTGTGGGAGCAGTTCTTC
v_gene: TRBV6-2/TRBV6-3; abundance: few; j_gene: TRBJ1-1; d_gene: -; CDR3aa: CASRPWRGAEAFF; CDR3nt: TGTGCCAGCAGACCTTGGAGGGGCGCTGAAGCTTTCTTT
v_gene: TRBV4-1; abundance: -; j_gene: TRBJ2-2; d_gene: -; CDR3aa: CASSLEAGANTGELFF; CDR3nt: TGCGCCAGCAGCCTAGAGGCAGGGGCGAACACCGGGGAGCTGTTTTTT
v_gene: TRBV4-1; abundance: -; j_gene: TRBJ1-2; d_gene: TRBD1; CDR3aa: CASSQDPGTEGGYTF; CDR3nt: TGCGCCAGCAGCCAAGATCCCGGGACAGAGGGTGGCTACACCTTC
v_gene: TRBV18; abundance: -; j_gene: TRBJ1-1; d_gene: -; CDR3aa: CASSPRFSVTEAFF; CDR3nt: TGTGCCAGCTCACCACGTTTTTCCGTTACTGAAGCTTTCTTT
v_gene: TRBV12-5; abundance: -; j_gene: TRBJ1-1; d_gene: -; CDR3aa: CASGLTGLNTEAFF; CDR3nt: TGTGCTAGTGGTTTGACAGGGCTGAACACTGAAGCTTTCTTT
v_gene: TRBV9; abundance: few; j_gene: TRBJ2-1; d_gene: TRBD1; CDR3aa: CASSELSGTGDHEQFF; CDR3nt: TGTGCCAGCAGCGAGCTTTCCGGGACAGGGGACCATGAGCAGTTCTTC
v_gene: TRBV5-1; abundance: -; j_gene: TRBJ2-3; d_gene: -; CDR3aa: CASSRETGADTQYF; CDR3nt: TGCGCCAGCAGTCGTGAGACTGGCGCAGATACGCAGTATTTT
v_gene: TRBV2; abundance: -; j_gene: TRBJ1-5; d_gene: TRBD1; CDR3aa: CASSPLRLRQGAGQPQHF; CDR3nt: TGTGCCAGCAGTCCCTTACGACTTAGACAGGGGGCAGGTCAGCCCCAGCATTTT
v_gene: TRBV30; abundance: -; j_gene: TRBJ1-1; d_gene: -; CDR3aa: CAWSGSIASAFF; CDR3nt: TGTGCCTGGAGTGGGTCCATCGCGTCAGCTTTCTTT
v_gene: TRBV5-1; abundance: -; j_gene: TRBJ1-1; d_gene: -; CDR3aa: CASSLVVSGPNTEAFF; CDR3nt: TGCGCCAGCAGCTTGGTGGTTTCAGGGCCGAACACTGAAGCTTTCTTT
v_gene: TRBV11-2; abundance: many; j_gene: TRBJ2-7; d_gene: -; CDR3aa: CASSLSGSEQYF; CDR3nt: TGTGCCAGCAGCTTGTCGGGGAGCGAGCAGTACTTC
v_gene: TRBV6-2/TRBV6-3; abundance: -; j_gene: TRBJ2-7; d_gene: -; CDR3aa: CASSYMQGPIYEQYF; CDR3nt: TGTGCCAGCAGTTACATGCAGGGCCCTATCTACGAGCAGTACTTC
v_gene: TRBV7-8; abundance: -; j_gene: TRBJ1-5; d_gene: -; CDR3aa: CASSQEQKNQPQHF; CDR3nt: TGTGCCAGCAGCCAAGAACAGAAAAATCAGCCCCAGCATTTT
v_gene: TRBV5-1; abundance: -; j_gene: TRBJ2-1; d_gene: -; CDR3aa: CASQGSNEQFF; CDR3nt: TGCGCCAGTCAGGGTTCGAATGAGCAGTTCTTC
v_gene: TRBV19; abundance: -; j_gene: TRBJ1-6; d_gene: TRBD1; CDR3aa: CASRGTAGSGPLHF; CDR3nt: TGTGCCAGTAGGGGGACAGCCGGGTCTGGACCCCTCCACTTT
v_gene: TRBV7-7; abundance: -; j_gene: TRBJ2-1; d_gene: -; CDR3aa: CASSLGGGDEQFF; CDR3nt: TGTGCCAGCAGCTTGGGGGGAGGCGATGAGCAGTTCTTC
v_gene: TRBV6-1; abundance: -; j_gene: TRBJ1-5; d_gene: -; CDR3aa: CASSEMGRDSNQPQHF; CDR3nt: TGTGCCAGCAGTGAAATGGGGCGGGACAGCAATCAGCCCCAGCATTTT
v_gene: TRBV2; abundance: -; j_gene: TRBJ1-1; d_gene: TRBD1; CDR3aa: CASKRDSEAFF; CDR3nt: TGTGCCAGTAAAAGGGACAGTGAAGCTTTCTTT
v_gene: TRBV4-1; abundance: once; j_gene: TRBJ2-7; d_gene: TRBD1; CDR3aa: CASSQDTRSGTGSNEQYF; CDR3nt: TGCGCCAGCAGCCAAGACACAAGATCAGGGACAGGGTCTAACGAGCAGTACTTC
v_gene: TRBV7-2; abundance: once; j_gene: TRBJ2-7; d_gene: -; CDR3aa: CASSQGGEQYF; CDR3nt: TGTGCCAGCAGCCAAGGAGGCGAGCAGTACTTC
v_gene: TRBV23-1; abundance: -; j_gene: TRBJ2-4; d_gene: -; CDR3aa: CASRPRDSLAKNIQYF; CDR3nt: TGCGCCTCCCGACCCAGGGACTCGCTAGCCAAAAACATTCAGTACTTC
v_gene: TRBV9; abundance: -; j_gene: TRBJ1-2; d_gene: -; CDR3aa: CASSVLGEGYTF; CDR3nt: TGTGCCAGCAGCGTCTTAGGAGAAGGCTACACCTTC
v_gene: TRBV15; abundance: once; j_gene: TRBJ1-5; d_gene: TRBD1; CDR3aa: CATSSSRGNSNQPQHF; CDR3nt: TGTGCCACCAGCAGTTCCAGGGGGAATAGCAATCAGCCCCAGCATTTT
v_gene: TRBV5-6; abundance: -; j_gene: TRBJ1-2; d_gene: -; CDR3aa: CASSPHAGGLNYGYTF; CDR3nt: TGTGCCAGCAGCCCGCACGCCGGGGGGCTTAACTATGGCTACACCTTC
v_gene: TRBV21-1; abundance: few; j_gene: TRBJ2-7; d_gene: -; CDR3aa: CATPGQAAYEQYF; CDR3nt: TGTGCCACTCCCGGACAGGCCGCCTACGAGCAGTACTTC
v_gene: TRBV5-1; abundance: -; j_gene: TRBJ2-7; d_gene: TRBD1; CDR3aa: CASSLGWDSPYEQYF; CDR3nt: TGCGCCAGCAGCTTGGGGTGGGACAGTCCCTACGAGCAGTACTTC
v_gene: TRBV9; abundance: -; j_gene: TRBJ2-5; d_gene: -; CDR3aa: CASSVEPKETQYF; CDR3nt: TGTGCCAGCAGCGTAGAGCCAAAAGAGACCCAGTACTTC
v_gene: TRBV9; abundance: -; j_gene: TRBJ2-5; d_gene: -; CDR3aa: CASSVVPSSQETQYF; CDR3nt: TGTGCCAGCAGCGTAGTTCCTTCCAGCCAAGAGACCCAGTACTTC
v_gene: TRBV6-4; abundance: -; j_gene: TRBJ2-2; d_gene: -; CDR3aa: CASSDSSRGSGELFF; CDR3nt: TGTGCCAGCAGTGACTCGAGTAGGGGTTCCGGGGAGCTGTTTTTT
v_gene: TRBV6-2/TRBV6-3; abundance: -; j_gene: TRBJ1-5; d_gene: TRBD1; CDR3aa: CASSSPNEPDRAFQPQHF; CDR3nt: TGTGCCAGCAGTTCCCCAAATGAACCCGACAGGGCCTTCCAGCCCCAGCATTTT
v_gene: TRBV2; abundance: -; j_gene: TRBJ1-6; d_gene: TRBD1; CDR3aa: CASGTDNSPLHF; CDR3nt: TGTGCCAGCGGGACAGACAATTCACCCCTCCACTTT
v_gene: TRBV3-1/TRBV3-2; abundance: -; j_gene: TRBJ2-5; d_gene: -; CDR3aa: CASSQDPGNQETQYF; CDR3nt: TGTGCCAGCAGCCAAGACCCAGGGAACCAAGAGACCCAGTACTTC
v_gene: TRBV9; abundance: once; j_gene: TRBJ2-2; d_gene: -; CDR3aa: CASTDGGFGELFF; CDR3nt: TGTGCCAGCACAGACGGGGGTTTCGGGGAGCTGTTTTTT
v_gene: TRBV3-1/TRBV3-2; abundance: -; j_gene: TRBJ1-1; d_gene: TRBD1; CDR3aa: CASSQVGTGVTEAFF; CDR3nt: TGTGCCAGCAGCCAAGTGGGGACAGGGGTCACTGAAGCTTTCTTT
v_gene: TRBV6-5; abundance: -; j_gene: TRBJ1-4; d_gene: TRBD1; CDR3aa: CASRSGTGDEKLFF; CDR3nt: TGTGCCAGCAGGTCCGGGACAGGGGATGAAAAACTGTTTTTT
v_gene: TRBV4-2; abundance: -; j_gene: TRBJ1-1; d_gene: TRBD1; CDR3aa: CASSQDGQGAAEAFF; CDR3nt: TGTGCCAGCAGCCAAGACGGACAGGGGGCAGCTGAAGCTTTCTTT
v_gene: TRBV27; abundance: -; j_gene: TRBJ1-5; d_gene: TRBD1; CDR3aa: CASSETGGYQPQHF; CDR3nt: TGTGCCAGCAGTGAAACAGGGGGCTACCAGCCCCAGCATTTT
v_gene: TRBV2; abundance: -; j_gene: TRBJ2-4; d_gene: -; CDR3aa: CASSAPGFDIQYF; CDR3nt: TGTGCCAGCAGTGCTCCAGGGTTTGACATTCAGTACTTC
v_gene: TRBV6-6; abundance: few; j_gene: TRBJ2-5; d_gene: TRBD2; CDR3aa: CASSALAGGQETQYF; CDR3nt: TGTGCCAGCAGTGCTCTAGCGGGGGGACAAGAGACCCAGTACTTC
v_gene: TRBV27; abundance: few; j_gene: TRBJ2-3; d_gene: TRBD1; CDR3aa: CATRKWTGRADTQYF; CDR3nt: TGTGCCACCAGGAAGTGGACAGGGCGGGCAGATACGCAGTATTTT